This TCR beta chain was retrieved from a study of blood T cells in healthy people across ages. Points from the study as a whole: Investigators viewed diversity estimates from one million T cells as underestimates, the study reported.

Primers used in a second PCR of roughly 6 to 12 cycles were a sample-barcoded 5' primer and a J-beta primer mix. TCRdb re-analysed the 5' RACE reads in MiXCR, keeping a single row per CDR3 protein. Of nearly 1 million distinct CDR3 sequences listed, roughly 51% are singletons. This CDR3 region has 16 residues. The germline gives CDR1 SGDLS, CDR2 YYNGEE. Losses at the gene ends were 0 bases for V and 9 bases for J; bases not matched to a gene: 12. Drawing of peripheral blood yielded about 10 milliliters from each donor. This clonotype has a single count. As yet, its antigen is unknown. The receptor comes from a woman aged 60-75 years in good health. Sequenced material: blood. This rearrangement joins TRBV9 to TRBJ2-1; 7 bases align to TRBD2. The CDR3: CASSVATGREKLEQFF. DNA for the CDR3: TGTGCCAGCAGCGTAGCGACTGGGCGGGAGAAACTTGAGCAGTTCTTC.